Below are 7 T cell receptor beta chains sequenced from a single sample in a study of PD-L1 blockade in urothelial cancer. The time point denotes: peripheral blood 6 weeks after treatment start. The assay was immunoSEQ multiplex PCR, and TCRdb's table has in-frame clones only and misses some. The repertoire holds about 120,000 clones, with 80% to 90% as singletons. This sample comprised PBMCs, obtained around atezolizumab (anti-PD-L1) treatment. These receptors were obtained from a man in his sixties with urothelial cancer.

The gene calls are TRBV11-3 and TRBJ2-7; D ambiguous. With 3 bases removed from V and 2 bases from J, the gap between germline ends came to 11 bases. The CDR3 is 14 residues long. Germline V lookup: CDR1 SGHNT, CDR2 YENEEA. CDR3 bases: TGTGCCAGCAGCTTGGCAGGCAAGACCTACGAGCAGTACTTC. This sequence encodes CASSLAGKTYEQYF. The full variable domain, in which reference TRBV11-3 and TRBJ2-7 provide the parts outside the CDR3, is EAGVVQSPRYKIIEKKQPVAFWCNPISGHNTLYWYLQNLGQGPELLIRYENEEAVDDSQLPKDRFSAERLKGVDSTLKIQPAELGDSAVYLCASSLAGKTYEQYFGPGTRLTVT.

This chain links TRBV29-1 with TRBJ2-1; maybe TRBD2 (5 bases). Trimming removed 3 bases at V and 5 bases at J, with 8 bases between. CDR1 SQVTM and CDR2 ANQGSEA come from the germline V gene. The CDR3 extends over 12 amino acids. The DNA of the CDR3 is TGCAGCGTTGATCCGGGGAACAATGAGCAGTTCTTC. It translates to CSVDPGNNEQFF.

V usage is TRBV28 and J usage is TRBJ1-1; the match to TRBD1 covers 10 bases. This CDR3 is built from 18 residues. The V gene end was trimmed by 6 bases and the J gene end by 0 bases; junction bases not matched to a gene: 13. The V gene's germline CDR1 is MDHEN and CDR2 SYDVKM. Here the CDR3 reads CASRPSWGQGRMNTEAFF. DNA of the CDR3: TGTGCCAGCAGACCCAGTTGGGGACAGGGGAGGATGAACACTGAAGCTTTCTTT.

The J gene is TRBJ1-2, the V gene TRBV10-3; 7 nucleotides agree with TRBD1. The CDR3 runs 15 residues. Trimming took 6 bases from V and 6 from J; bases not matched to a gene: 13. The germline CDR1 and CDR2 sequences are ENHRY and SYGVKD. CDR3 DNA sequence: TGTGCCATCAGCTACGACAGGGACAGCATGGATGGCTACACCTTC. Protein product: CAISYDRDSMDGYTF.

This clone was observed a single time. The chain has TRBV29-1 and TRBJ2-1; TRBD2 matches at 9 bases. The ends lost 6 bases at V and 10 bases at J; junction bases unmatched: 13. The CDR3 totals 14 residues. Germline-derived CDR1 and CDR2 are SQVTM and ANQGSEA. The CDR3 nucleotides are TGCAGCGTGCAGACCGGGACTAGCTTCAGAGAGCAGTTCTTC. Its protein is CSVQTGTSFREQFF.

This clone was seen more than once but under ten times. The gene calls are TRBV9 and TRBJ2-7; 10 bases agree with TRBD2. V lost 0 bases to trimming and J lost 1 base; unmatched junction nucleotides: 4. Germline loops: CDR1 SGDLS, CDR2 YYNGEE. This CDR3 is built from 16 residues. The CDR3 reads CASSVGLAGVSYEQYF. The CDR3 DNA sequence: TGTGCCAGCAGCGTAGGCCTAGCGGGAGTATCCTACGAGCAGTACTTC.

The rearrangement joins TRBV5-1 to TRBJ2-7; 7 bases align to TRBD1. Germline lookup yields CDR1 SGHRS and CDR2 YFSETQ. This CDR3 comprises 13 residues. The J segment lost 1 base and the V segment lost 3 bases, leaving 1 base of the junction unmatched. The CDR3 DNA follows: TGCGCCAGCAGCTCGGGACAGTCCTACGAGCAGTACTTC. This encodes CASSSGQSYEQYF.